This T cell receptor beta chain was sequenced in a study of shared clonotypes between healthy human individuals. Study outcomes and limitations: Read depth was anticipated to influence clonotype sharing among donors. Naive subsets generally had larger estimated richness than memory subsets. With few donors, the genetic and exposure-history diversity represented was limited. A handful of donors showed sharing of around 5.3% of naive CD4 clonotypes.

Of note for this clone: The target antigen is unknown. Within the sample, other DNA sequences also encode this same CDR3.

The CDR3 has 13 residues. Germline values: CDR1 MNHEY, CDR2 SMNVEV (reference sequence). Between the trimmed V and J ends, which lost 0 bases and 5 bases, there was a span of 5 bases. Cells designated naive CD8 were CD45RO-negative and were positively selected for CCR7, with terminally differentiated effector memory CD45RA+ cells excluded. Clones were read by immunoSEQ multiplex PCR, and TCRdb kept only the in-frame ones, dropping some. The table has 2 million or so clones, about 95% seen once; the top ten hold 0.9% to 1.4%. The sequencing sample was made of naive CD8+ T cells sorted from blood. The genes are TRBV27 and TRBJ1-5; D remains ambiguous. The sequence was collected from a man younger than 30 in good health. CDR3 residues: CASSLSGDQPQHF. The CDR3 DNA follows: TGTGCCAGCAGTTTATCGGGCGATCAGCCCCAGCATTTT.